This T cell receptor (beta chain) came from a study of blood T cell repertoires in COVID-19. As for the study in general: PBMCs, B-cell-depleted T cells, or T cells provided the cDNA or gDNA that made up the material.

This CDR3 is 13 amino acids long. Losses at the gene ends were 4 bases for V and 2 bases for J; bases not matched to a gene: 2. Germline lookup yields CDR1 SGHRS and CDR2 YFSETQ. This clone was observed a single time. The method was immunoSEQ multiplex PCR; TCRdb's version includes in-frame clones alone and lacks a portion of them. This sample has about 280,000 clones, with about 82% found just once. This receptor was identified in a man in his fifties with active or convalescent COVID-19. The sample taken for sequencing was peripheral blood. This chain connects TRBV5-1 to TRBJ2-7; 8 nucleotides align to TRBD2. The CDR3 nucleotides are TGCGCCAGCAGCGTGCGGGGGGCCTACGAGCAGTACTTC. Translating it yields CASSVRGAYEQYF.